This T cell receptor (beta chain) was captured in a study of regulatory T cells in long-lasting Graves disease. This CDR3 is 13 amino acids long. The germline CDR1 and CDR2 sequences are SNHLY and FYNNEI. V was pared by 4 bases and J by 5 bases, with 11 bases between. This clonotype occurred many times. Sample time point: newly diagnosed GD, antithyroid drugs for less than 3 months. The TCR library was made from RNA extracted from PBMCs. Those enrolled as patients came out of an endocrinology department in Xi'an, China. Arm-PCR of CDR3 regions with iRepertoire HTBI primers generated TCR beta libraries. TCRdb passed the multiplex PCR reads through MiXCR, listing each CDR3 protein once. Found here are about 540,000 distinct CDR3 sequences, about 13% of them singletons; the top ten hold roughly 9.7%. The sample was also linked to a second study, of T cells in Graves' hyperthyroidism and ophthalmopathy. As reported in that work: The model made its ophthalmopathy prediction, and onset followed a median 6.5 months later.

The clonotype originates from a man aged 30 to 45 with Graves disease. V and J are TRBV2 and TRBJ2-5, with D hard to call. The source was peripheral blood mononuclear cells (PBMCs), collected at new diagnosis, from a patient treated with antithyroid drugs. CDR3: CASSGAGEETQYF. The DNA of the CDR3 is TGTGCCAGCAGTGGTGCAGGAGAGGAGACCCAGTACTTC.